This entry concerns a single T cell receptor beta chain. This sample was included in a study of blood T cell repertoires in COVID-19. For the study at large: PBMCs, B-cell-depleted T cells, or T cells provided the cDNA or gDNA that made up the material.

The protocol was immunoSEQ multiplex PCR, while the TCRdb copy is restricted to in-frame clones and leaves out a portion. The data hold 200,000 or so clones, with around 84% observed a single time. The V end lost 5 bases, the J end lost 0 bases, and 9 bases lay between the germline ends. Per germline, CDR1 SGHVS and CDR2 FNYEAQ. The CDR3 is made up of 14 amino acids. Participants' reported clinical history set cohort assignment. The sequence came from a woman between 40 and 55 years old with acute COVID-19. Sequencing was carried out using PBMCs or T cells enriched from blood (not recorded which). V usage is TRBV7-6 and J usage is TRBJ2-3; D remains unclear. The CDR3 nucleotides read TGTGCCAGCAGCATTGAAGCTAGCACAGATACGCAGTATTTT. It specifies CASSIEASTDTQYF. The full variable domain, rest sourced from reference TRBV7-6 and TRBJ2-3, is GAGVSQSPRYKVTKRGQDVALRCDPISGHVSLYWYRQALGQGPEFLTYFNYEAQQDKSGLPNDRFSAERPEGSISTLTIQRTEQRDSAMYRCASSIEASTDTQYFGPGTRLTVL.